This T cell receptor beta chain was observed in a study of shared clonotypes between healthy human individuals. The V gene's germline CDR1 is MNHEY and CDR2 SMNVEV (reference sequence). After removal of 6 bases from V and 0 bases from J, the junction contained 13 bases not matched to a gene. This CDR3 region has 19 residues. The table came from immunoSEQ multiplex PCR; TCRdb's copy has only in-frame clones and leaves some out. The table shows roughly 490,000 clones, with 79% occurring only once. Source material: PBMCs. The receptor's source is a woman in her forties in good health. Some clones in this sample may be carry-over from other donors' samples. This rearrangement joins TRBV27 to TRBJ2-1; 11 nucleotides match TRBD1. The CDR3 is CASSPRTGGSSRSYNEQFF. The CDR3, as DNA: TGTGCCAGCAGCCCAAGGACAGGGGGCAGTTCCCGCTCCTACAATGAGCAGTTCTTC.